The T cell receptor beta chain described here comes from a study of regulatory T cells in long-lasting Graves disease. Study details: Graves' patients diagnosed newly had used antithyroid drugs under 3 months. Overall study findings and caveats: Among the persistent patients, thousands of public clonotypes were shared, more than the roughly 990 shared among new patients. It was in persistent disease that TRBV28, TRBJ1-2 and TRBJ2-5 were favored.

For TCR beta, libraries came from iRepertoire HTBI primers and Arm-PCR of CDR3 regions. Via MiXCR, TCRdb re-called the multiplex PCR reads, giving one row per CDR3 protein. The sample lists about 530,000 distinct CDR3 sequences, roughly 15% occurring once. With respect to this clonotype: The antigen remains unidentified.

The CDR3 totals 14 residues. Looked up from germline, CDR1 is KGHSH and CDR2 is LQKENI. The ends were cut back, 2 bases at V and 2 bases at J, with 8 bases in the middle. Time point: newly diagnosed GD, antithyroid drugs for less than 3 months. Making the TCR library involved RNA that had been extracted from PBMCs. These data also formed part of another study, on T cells in Graves' hyperthyroidism and ophthalmopathy.

This sample comprised peripheral blood mononuclear cells (PBMCs), obtained at new diagnosis, from a patient treated with antithyroid drugs. This clonotype was sampled from a woman aged 35-65 years with Graves disease. This chain links TRBV18 with TRBJ2-3; a possible D gene is TRBD1 (6 bases). The CDR3 sequence is CASSPEGVTDTQYF. The CDR3 coding sequence is TGTGCCAGCTCACCAGAGGGGGTCACAGATACGCAGTATTTT.